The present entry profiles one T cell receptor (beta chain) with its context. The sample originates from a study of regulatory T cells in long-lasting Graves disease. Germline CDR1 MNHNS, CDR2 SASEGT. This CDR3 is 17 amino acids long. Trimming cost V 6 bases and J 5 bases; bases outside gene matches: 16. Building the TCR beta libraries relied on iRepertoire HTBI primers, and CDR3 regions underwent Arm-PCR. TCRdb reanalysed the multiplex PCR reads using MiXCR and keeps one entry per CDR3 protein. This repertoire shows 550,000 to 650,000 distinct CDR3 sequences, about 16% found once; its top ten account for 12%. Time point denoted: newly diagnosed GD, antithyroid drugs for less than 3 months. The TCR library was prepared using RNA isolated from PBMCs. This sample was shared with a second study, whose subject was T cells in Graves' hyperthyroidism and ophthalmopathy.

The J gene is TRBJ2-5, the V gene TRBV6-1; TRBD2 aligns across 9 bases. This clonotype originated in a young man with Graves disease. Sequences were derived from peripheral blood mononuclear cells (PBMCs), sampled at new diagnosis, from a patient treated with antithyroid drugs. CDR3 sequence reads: CASSDRNSGRLWETQYF. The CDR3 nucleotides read TGTGCCAGCAGCGACCGCAATAGCGGGAGACTTTGGGAGACCCAGTACTTC.